The clone carrying this T cell receptor (beta chain) occurred many times. The data derive from a study of T cells in Graves' hyperthyroidism and ophthalmopathy. At the level of the study: Specimen type is peripheral blood, collected at initial diagnosis prior to any treatment.

TCR beta CDR3 sequences were amplified from RNA transcripts. HTBI primers were used for first-round RT-PCR of the TCR CDR3. One entry per CDR3 protein results from TCRdb running MiXCR on the multiplex PCR reads. Found here are more than 350,000 distinct CDR3 sequences, 13% to 15% of them singletons; the top ten hold roughly 19%. Patients with ophthalmopathy all had a Clinical Activity Score of at least 3, a NOSPECS grade of at least 4 and duration under 3 months. Germline values: CDR1 DFQATT, CDR2 SNEGSKA (reference sequence). CDR3 length equals 13 residues. J gave up 5 bases and V 6 bases, and 5 bases lay outside the gene matches.

The TCR was taken from a woman aged 55-69 years with Graves' ophthalmopathy. V usage is TRBV20-1 and J usage is TRBJ2-4; 9 positions match TRBD2. The sequenced sample consisted of blood. The DNA of the CDR3 is TGCAGTGCCCCCCGCGGGGGGGAAAACATTCAGTACTTC. The encoded protein is CSAPRGGENIQYF.